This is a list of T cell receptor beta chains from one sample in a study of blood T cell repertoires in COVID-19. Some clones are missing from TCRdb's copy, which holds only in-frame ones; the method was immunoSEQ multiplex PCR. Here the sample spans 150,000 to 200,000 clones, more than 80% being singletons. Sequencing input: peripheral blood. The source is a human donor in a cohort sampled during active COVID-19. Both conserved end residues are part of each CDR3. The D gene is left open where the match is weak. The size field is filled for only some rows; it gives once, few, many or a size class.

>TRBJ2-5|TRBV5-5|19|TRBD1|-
TGTGCCAGCAGCTTGGACAGGACAGGGGTCCTATTACCCCAAGAGACCCAGTACTTC
CASSLDRTGVLLPQETQYF
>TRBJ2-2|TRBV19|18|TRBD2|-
TGTGCCAGTAGTACGACTAGCGGGGGGGCCGGAGGCACCGGGGAGCTGTTTTTT
CASSTTSGGAGGTGELFF
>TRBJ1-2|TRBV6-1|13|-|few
TGTGCCAGCAGTGAAGCGGGCCGCTATGGCTACACCTTC
CASSEAGRYGYTF
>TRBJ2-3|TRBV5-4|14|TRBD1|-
TGTGCCAGCAGCTGGACAGGGGAACCAGATACGCAGTATTTT
CASSWTGEPDTQYF
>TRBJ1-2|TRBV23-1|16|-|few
TGCGCCAGCAGTCATCCACCACTACTCCACTTCTATGGCTACACCTTC
CASSHPPLLHFYGYTF
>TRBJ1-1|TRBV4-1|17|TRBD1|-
TGCGCCAGCAGCCAGCCGTCGGGACAGGCGACGAACACTGAAGCTTTCTTT
CASSQPSGQATNTEAFF
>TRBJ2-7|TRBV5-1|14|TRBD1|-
TGCGCCAGCAGCTTGGGGGGACAGGGGAACGAGCAGTACTTC
CASSLGGQGNEQYF
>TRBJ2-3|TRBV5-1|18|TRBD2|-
TGCGCCAGCAGCTTGTCCCCGACTAGCGGGGGGGCCGGGGATACGCAGTATTTT
CASSLSPTSGGAGDTQYF
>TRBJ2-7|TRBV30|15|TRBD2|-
TGTGCCTGGTCGGGGCGGGCGGGGGGAAGACACGAGCAGTACTTC
CAWSGRAGGRHEQYF
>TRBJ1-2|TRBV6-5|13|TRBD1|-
TGTGCCAGCAGAGGGACAGGGTCCTATGGCTACACCTTC
CASRGTGSYGYTF
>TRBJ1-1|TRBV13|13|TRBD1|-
TGTGCCAGCAGGAACAGGGGGCAAACTGAAGCTTTCTTT
CASRNRGQTEAFF
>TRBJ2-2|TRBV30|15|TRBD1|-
TGTGCCTGGAGAAACGGACAGGCCAACACCGGGGAGCTGTTTTTT
CAWRNGQANTGELFF
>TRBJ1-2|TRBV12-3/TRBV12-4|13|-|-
TGTGCCAGCAGTATACTCGGACTTGACGGCTACACCTTC
CASSILGLDGYTF
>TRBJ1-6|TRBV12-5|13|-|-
TGTGCTAGTGGTTTGAATGGGGGGGCAACCCTCCACTTT
CASGLNGGATLHF
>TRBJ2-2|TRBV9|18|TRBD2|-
TGTGCCAGCAGAGTGGGTGGAGCGGGGGGATCAAACACCGGGGAGCTGTTTTTT
CASRVGGAGGSNTGELFF
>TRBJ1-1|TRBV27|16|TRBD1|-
TGTGCCAGCAGTCCCTTCGGGACAGGGGGTCTCGCTGAAGCTTTCTTT
CASSPFGTGGLAEAFF
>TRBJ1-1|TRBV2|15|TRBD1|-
TGTGCCAGCAGTGAAACCGGGACAGGGGACGATGAAGCTTTCTTT
CASSETGTGDDEAFF
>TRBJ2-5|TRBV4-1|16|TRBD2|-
TGCGCCAGCAGCCGCCTGGCAGCGGGGAAGCAAGAGACCCAGTACTTC
CASSRLAAGKQETQYF
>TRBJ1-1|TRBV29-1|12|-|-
TGCAGCGTTGAAGGGGGCAACACTGAAGCTTTCTTT
CSVEGGNTEAFF
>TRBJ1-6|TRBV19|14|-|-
TGTGCCAGTAGTATCGTCCCCTTGAATTCACCCCTCCACTTT
CASSIVPLNSPLHF
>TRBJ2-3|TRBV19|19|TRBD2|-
TGTGCCAGTAGTATGTGGGCCCGACTAGCGGGCGATAGCACAGATACGCAGTATTTT
CASSMWARLAGDSTDTQYF
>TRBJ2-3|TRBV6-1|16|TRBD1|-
TGTGCCAGCAGTGAATGGGACAGGGGAAGCACAGATACGCAGTATTTT
CASSEWDRGSTDTQYF
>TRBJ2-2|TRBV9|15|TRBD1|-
TGTGCCAGCAGCGGACAGGGTGGGGGTGCCGGGGAGCTGTTTTTT
CASSGQGGGAGELFF
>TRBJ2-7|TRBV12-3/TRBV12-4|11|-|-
TGTGCCAGCAGTTCCTTTTACGAGCAGTACTTC
CASSSFYEQYF
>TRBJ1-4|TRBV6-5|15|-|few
TGTGCCAGCAGACGATGGCCCGAAGCGGATGAAAAACTGTTTTTT
CASRRWPEADEKLFF
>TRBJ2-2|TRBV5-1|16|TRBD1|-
TGCGCCAGTTCTATTTCCGGGACAGGAAACACCGGGGAGCTGTTTTTT
CASSISGTGNTGELFF
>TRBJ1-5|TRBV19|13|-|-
TGTGCCAGGAAGGGCAGGGGCAATCAGCCCCAGCATTTT
CARKGRGNQPQHF
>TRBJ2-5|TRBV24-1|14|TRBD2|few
TGTGCCACCTCGCCCGGGGGGAACCAAGAGACCCAGTACTTC
CATSPGGNQETQYF
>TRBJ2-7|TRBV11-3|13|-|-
TGTGCCAGCAGCTTAGGAGAGGGCCACGAGCAGTACTTC
CASSLGEGHEQYF
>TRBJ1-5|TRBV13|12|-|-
TGTGCCAGCAGCTTAGGACAGCAGCCCCAGCATTTT
CASSLGQQPQHF
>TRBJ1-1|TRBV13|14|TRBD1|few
TGTGCCAGCAGTGAACAGGGGCCGGGCACTGAAGCTTTCTTT
CASSEQGPGTEAFF
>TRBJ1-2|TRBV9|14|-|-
TGTGCCAGCAGCGTTGGGAGCCAACCCTATGGCTACACCTTC
CASSVGSQPYGYTF
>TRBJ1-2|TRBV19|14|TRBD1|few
TGTGCCAGTAGTATAGCAGGGGGAAACTATGGCTACACCTTC
CASSIAGGNYGYTF
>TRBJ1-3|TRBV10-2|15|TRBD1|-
TGCGCCAGCAGTGAAGTTGACAGGGCTGGAAACACCATATATTTT
CASSEVDRAGNTIYF
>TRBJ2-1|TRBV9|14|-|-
TGTGCCAGCAGCGTAGAGGCGACACCCAATGAGCAGTTCTTC
CASSVEATPNEQFF
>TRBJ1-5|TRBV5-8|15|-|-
TGTGCCAGCAGCTTGGGGGGGGGCTGGCATCAGCCCCAGCATTTT
CASSLGGGWHQPQHF
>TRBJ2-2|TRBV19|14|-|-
TGTGCCAGTAGTTCCCGACAGATGACCGGGGAGCTGTTTTTT
CASSSRQMTGELFF
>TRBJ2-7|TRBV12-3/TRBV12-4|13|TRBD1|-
TGTGCCAGTACTTGGACAGGAACCTACGAGCAGTACTTC
CASTWTGTYEQYF
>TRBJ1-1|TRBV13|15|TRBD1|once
TGTGCCAGCAGCTTAGCCGGGACAGGGTTACCTGAAGCTTTCTTT
CASSLAGTGLPEAFF
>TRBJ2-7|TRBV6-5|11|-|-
TGTGCCAGTCGAGGGGGTTACGAGCAGTACTTC
CASRGGYEQYF
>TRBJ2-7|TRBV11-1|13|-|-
TGTGCCAGCAGCCCTCGGACTAACTACGAGCAGTACTTC
CASSPRTNYEQYF
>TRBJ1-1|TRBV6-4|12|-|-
TGTGCCAGCAGTGGAGTCCGGACTGAAGCTTTCTTT
CASSGVRTEAFF